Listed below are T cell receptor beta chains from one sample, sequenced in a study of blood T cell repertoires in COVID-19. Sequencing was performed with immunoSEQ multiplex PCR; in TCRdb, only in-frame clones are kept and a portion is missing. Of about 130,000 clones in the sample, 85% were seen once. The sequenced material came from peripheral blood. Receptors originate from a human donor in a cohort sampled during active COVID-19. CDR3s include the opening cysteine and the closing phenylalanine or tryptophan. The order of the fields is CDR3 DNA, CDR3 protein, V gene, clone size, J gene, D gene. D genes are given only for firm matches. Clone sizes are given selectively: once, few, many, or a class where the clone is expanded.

CDR3nt: TGTGCCAGCAGTTCGACAGTGAACACTGAAGCTTTCTTT
CDR3aa: CASSSTVNTEAFF
v_gene: TRBV27
abundance: NA
j_gene: TRBJ1-1
d_gene: NA

CDR3nt: TGTGCCAGCAGTCCTACAGGGGCCTATGGCTACACCTTC
CDR3aa: CASSPTGAYGYTF
v_gene: TRBV6-6
abundance: NA
j_gene: TRBJ1-2
d_gene: TRBD1

CDR3nt: TGTGCCAGCAGCCCGACTAGCGGGGTAAACACCGGGGAGCTGTTTTTT
CDR3aa: CASSPTSGVNTGELFF
v_gene: TRBV11-3
abundance: once
j_gene: TRBJ2-2
d_gene: TRBD2

CDR3nt: TGTGCCAGCAGTGAAGGGGACAGGGGGCGTTCAGGGTATGGCTACACCTTC
CDR3aa: CASSEGDRGRSGYGYTF
v_gene: TRBV6-1
abundance: once
j_gene: TRBJ1-2
d_gene: TRBD1

CDR3nt: TGTGCCAGCAGCTTTAGTTTTCAGCCCCAGCATTTT
CDR3aa: CASSFSFQPQHF
v_gene: TRBV7-2
abundance: NA
j_gene: TRBJ1-5
d_gene: NA

CDR3nt: TGTGCCAGCAGCTTCTGGGACAGTAGGAACACTGAAGCTTTCTTT
CDR3aa: CASSFWDSRNTEAFF
v_gene: TRBV5-4
abundance: NA
j_gene: TRBJ1-1
d_gene: TRBD1

CDR3nt: TGTGCCAGCATGAGGCAAGGCGGCAATCAGCCCCAGCATTTT
CDR3aa: CASMRQGGNQPQHF
v_gene: TRBV7-2
abundance: NA
j_gene: TRBJ1-5
d_gene: NA

CDR3nt: TGTGCCAGCAGCCAAGTGAGCGGGAGTACGTGGGAGACCCAGTACTTC
CDR3aa: CASSQVSGSTWETQYF
v_gene: TRBV3-1/TRBV3-2
abundance: NA
j_gene: TRBJ2-5
d_gene: TRBD2

CDR3nt: TGTGCCAGCGGGACTAGCGACTACAATGAGCAGTTCTTC
CDR3aa: CASGTSDYNEQFF
v_gene: TRBV14
abundance: few
j_gene: TRBJ2-1
d_gene: TRBD2

CDR3nt: TGCGCCAGCAGCACAGCCCAGGGCGCCCATAATTCACCCCTCCACTTT
CDR3aa: CASSTAQGAHNSPLHF
v_gene: TRBV5-1
abundance: many
j_gene: TRBJ1-6
d_gene: NA

CDR3nt: TGTGCCAGCAGCGTAGCCTGGGACAGCAGAAACACCATATATTTT
CDR3aa: CASSVAWDSRNTIYF
v_gene: TRBV9
abundance: NA
j_gene: TRBJ1-3
d_gene: TRBD1